Below are 7 T cell receptor beta chains sequenced from a single sample in a study of OX40 agonist ivuxolimab in advanced cancers. Here immunoSEQ multiplex PCR was the method, and the copy in TCRdb shows in-frame clones only, minus some. The sample has 15,000 to 20,000 clones, roughly 91% seen once. The input for sequencing was CD4+ or CD8+ T cells sorted from blood, taken in a trial of the OX40 agonist ivuxolimab. These receptors all stem from an adult with an advanced solid tumor such as melanoma, head and neck, liver or kidney cancer.

This clone was detected once. J is TRBJ2-2 and V is TRBV30, with TRBD1 identical over 7 bases. This CDR3 region has 16 residues. The germline CDR1 and CDR2 sequences are GTSNPN and SVGIG (reference sequence). With 2 bases clipped from V and 6 bases from J, the junction kept 12 bases outside the gene matches. CDR3 region: CAWSSTGQGVPGELFF. The DNA for the CDR3 is TGTGCCTGGAGTTCGACAGGGCAGGGGGTGCCCGGGGAGCTGTTTTTT.

This clone showed up just once. V gene TRBV5-4 combines with J gene TRBJ2-1; D uncertain. Germline V lookup: CDR1 SGHNT, CDR2 YYREEE (reference sequence). The V end was cut by 4 bases, the J end by 9 bases, with 8 bases between. The CDR3 contains 11 residues. CDR3 bases: TGTGCCAGCAGCGTGAGCAGTGAGCAGTTCTTC. It codes for CASSVSSEQFF.

This chain links TRBV6-1 with TRBJ2-7, with TRBD1 identical over 7 bases. The CDR3 covers 16 residues. V gave up 1 base and J gave up 0 bases; unmatched junction bases: 6. Germline CDR1 and CDR2: MNHNS and SASEGT. CDR3 bases: TGTGCCAGCAGTGAAGTAACAGGGGTCAGCTCCTACGAGCAGTACTTC. Its protein product is CASSEVTGVSSYEQYF.

The CDR3 loop reads CASSSREVLYYEQYF. Written as DNA, the CDR3 is TGTGCCAGCAGCTCCAGGGAGGTCCTCTACTACGAGCAGTACTTC. The gene calls are TRBV7-9 and TRBJ2-7; tentative D call: TRBD2 (6 bases). Trimming cost V 4 bases and J 3 bases, with 16 bases left between them. There are 15 residues in the CDR3. Germline values: CDR1 SEHNR, CDR2 FQNEAQ (reference sequence).

The chain has TRBV5-4 and TRBJ1-1; a possible D gene is TRBD1 (5 bases). The V end was cut by 4 bases, the J end by 3 bases, with 13 bases between. From germline, CDR1 is SGHNT and CDR2 YYREEE (reference sequence). This CDR3 region has 14 residues. CDR3 bases: TGTGCCAGCAGCCTATTGGGGGGGGACACTGAAGCTTTCTTT. As protein: CASSLLGGDTEAFF.

The chain links TRBV13 to TRBJ2-7; 12 nucleotides line up with TRBD2. The CDR3 is 17 amino acids. Germline V gives CDR1 PRHDT, CDR2 FYEKMQ (reference sequence). With V trimmed by 5 bases and J by 3 bases, 11 bases remained unmatched. DNA of the CDR3: TGTGCCAGCAGCCGAACCTGGACTAGCGGGACCGACTACGAGCAGTACTTC. This codes for CASSRTWTSGTDYEQYF.

In DNA form, the CDR3 reads TGCAGCGTGGAACAGGGCCCCTATGGCTACACCTTC. Translated: CSVEQGPYGYTF. The chain carries TRBV29-1 and TRBJ1-2; D is possibly TRBD1 (6 bases). Germline V gives CDR1 SQVTM, CDR2 ANQGSEA. Trimming left V 6 bases short and J 4 bases short, with 12 bases between. This CDR3 comprises 12 residues.